Below are 12 T cell receptor beta chains sequenced from a single sample in a study of molecular identifiers for immune sequencing clone quantification. From the PCR reads, TCRdb called clonotypes with MiXCR, one entry per CDR3 protein. The table records more than 9,500 distinct CDR3 sequences, under 20% of them present only once. Sequenced sample: naive CD8+ T cells from blood, with Jurkat cell RNA spiked in. Subset here: FACS-sorted CD8+CD4-CCR7+CD45RA+ naive T cells. The receptors originated from a human donor in good health. Some libraries in this study had Jurkat cell RNA spiked in.

Relative to its sample, this clonotype is medium-sized. The rearrangement links TRBV7-9 to TRBJ2-7; 9 nucleotides agree with TRBD1. The CDR3 spans 15 residues. With 4 bases clipped from V and 2 bases from J, the junction kept 6 bases outside the gene matches. In germline, CDR1 is SEHNR, CDR2 FQNEAQ (reference sequence). In DNA, the CDR3 is TGTGCCAGCAGCTCGACCGGGACAGGGCCCTACGAGCAGTACTTC. Translation: CASSSTGTGPYEQYF. Drawing the rest from reference TRBV7-9 and TRBJ2-7, the complete variable domain is DTGVSQNPRHKITKRGQNVTFRCDPISEHNRLYWYRQTLGQGPEFLTYFQNEAQLEKSRLLSDRFSAERPKGSFSTLEIQRTEQGDSAMYLCASSSTGTGPYEQYFGPGTRLTVT.

Only a few counts were recorded for this clonotype. A much larger clone differs by one base, so this may be a read error. The final CDR3 position lacks the conserved phenylalanine or tryptophan, pointing to a likely read error. The chain has TRBV11-2 and TRBJ2-5, with 9 bases fitting TRBD1. Germline loops: CDR1 SGHAT, CDR2 FQNNGV. The CDR3 sequence is 15 residues long. V dropped 4 bases and J dropped 5; count of bases not matched to a gene: 8. The CDR3: CASSSNRGRIETQYL. DNA of the CDR3: TGTGCCAGCAGCTCGAACAGGGGGCGCATTGAGACCCAGTACCTC.

By share, this clonotype ranks as medium-sized. The CDR3 coding sequence is TGTGCCAGCAGCCCGCTAGCGGGAGGGTTCACAGATACGCAGTATTTT. It yields the protein CASSPLAGGFTDTQYF. The V call is TRBV7-8, the J call TRBJ2-3; 12 nucleotides match TRBD2. V was pared by 5 bases and J by 2 bases, with 5 bases of the junction left unmatched. The CDR3 loop spans 16 amino acids. Germline V gives CDR1 SGHVS, CDR2 FQNEAQ.

A note on this clonotype: Possible read error: a much larger clone is one base away. The J gene is TRBJ2-7, the V gene TRBV11-3; the D is unclear. V lost 5 bases, J lost 1 base, and 21 bases lay in between. CDR3 size: 17 residues. Germline V lookup: CDR1 SGHNT, CDR2 YENEEA. CDR3 protein: CASSPILREGASYEQYF. The DNA for the CDR3 is TGTGCCAGCAGCCCCATCCTAAGGGAAGGTGCTTCCTACGAGCAGTACTTC.

In its sample, this clonotype is medium-sized. This chain links TRBV29-1 with TRBJ2-7, with D unresolved. The CDR3 extends over 11 amino acids. In germline, CDR1 is SQVTM, CDR2 ANQGSEA. Deletions cut 3 bases from V and 4 bases from J, with 7 bases between. The CDR3 DNA is TGCAGCGTTGAGTTGGGGTACGAGCAGTACTTC. Encoded protein: CSVELGYEQYF.

The table lists this clonotype with many counts. This chain uses TRBV2 with TRBJ2-5; unclear D gene. This CDR3 contains 15 residues. Germline V lookup: CDR1 SNHLY, CDR2 FYNNEI. V dropped 0 bases and J dropped 2 bases, with 10 bases sitting between them. CDR3 in amino acids: CASSEALAWQETQYF. CDR3 nucleotides: TGTGCCAGCAGTGAAGCCCTCGCCTGGCAAGAGACCCAGTACTTC.

This chain links TRBV20-1 with TRBJ2-2, with D perhaps TRBD2 (6 bases). With 1 base removed from V and 5 bases from J, the gap between germline ends came to 8 bases. CDR1 DFQATT and CDR2 SNEGSKA come from the germline V gene (reference sequence). The CDR3 covers 13 residues. CDR3 region: CSARGAGTGELFF. In DNA form, the CDR3 reads TGCAGTGCTAGAGGTGCGGGGACCGGGGAGCTGTTTTTT.

A note on this clonotype: Just one base apart from a much larger clone, this may be a read error. The CDR3 ends on some other residue instead of the conserved phenylalanine or tryptophan, so this is likely a read error. This rearrangement joins TRBV13 to TRBJ2-7; weak D call: TRBD2 (6 bases). Germline V gene sequence: CDR1 PRHDT, CDR2 FYEKMQ (reference sequence). The CDR3 runs to 14 residues. Trimming stripped 0 bases from V and 5 bases from J, with 11 bases between. The CDR3: CASSLGGSVNEQYI. The CDR3 DNA follows: TGTGCCAGCAGCTTAGGCGGGAGCGTAAACGAGCAGTACATC.

This clonotype qualifies as medium-sized. The chain carries TRBV4-3 and TRBJ1-2, with unresolved D. The CDR3 loop spans 18 amino acids. Trimming stripped 0 bases from V and 1 base from J, with 18 bases between. Germline CDR1 is LGHNA and CDR2 is YSLEER. CDR3 amino acids: CASSQDMADQPSNYGYTF. DNA of the CDR3: TGCGCCAGCAGCCAAGATATGGCAGACCAGCCCAGTAACTATGGCTACACCTTC.

This clonotype has only a few counts. The chain employs TRBV19 and TRBJ2-7, with a tentative D call TRBD2 (7 bases). This CDR3 has 13 amino acids. In germline, CDR1 is LNHDA, CDR2 SQIVND (reference sequence). Trimming left V 9 bases short and J 3 bases short, with 15 bases between. The CDR3 DNA reads as TGTGCCAGCTCGTGGGAGGGGGGCTACGAGCAGTACTTC. Amino acid sequence: CASSWEGGYEQYF.

This clonotype was picked up a small number of times. A read error may be the cause here, since a much bigger clone is one base away. This CDR3 fails to terminate in the conserved phenylalanine or tryptophan, so it likely reflects a read error. The DNA is omitted, as the CDR3 cannot be located on it reliably, and the CDR3 follows TCRdb's listing. J is TRBJ2-1 and V is TRBV12-3 or TRBV12-4; no check of the table's D call, TRBD1, against the DNA was made. With termini counted, the CDR3 has 12 amino acids. This CDR3 is CASSLGGGLEFL.

This clonotype was observed at least ten times. This chain connects TRBV30 to TRBJ2-7; no firm D call. The CDR3 has 14 amino acids. V was trimmed by 3 bases and J by 0 bases, leaving 12 bases between them. The germline gives CDR1 GTSNPN, CDR2 SVGIG (reference sequence). CDR3 loop: CAWSFGDSSYEQYF. The CDR3 coding sequence is TGTGCCTGGAGCTTTGGGGATAGCTCCTACGAGCAGTACTTC.